This T cell receptor (beta chain) was obtained from a study of blood T cell repertoires in COVID-19. Across the study: Sites across the United States, Italy and Spain contributed samples from acute and convalescent COVID-19. PBMCs, B-cell-depleted T cells, or T cells were the source of the cDNA or gDNA that made up the material.

Study processing details: It was from reference gene primer amplification that nucleated cell counts were estimated. The data were produced by immunoSEQ multiplex PCR, yet TCRdb's version contains in-frame clones alone and is incomplete. V and J calls plus clone size are reproduced from that table; the DNA served to infer D and trimming. This table holds roughly 120,000 clones, over 75% found once. V lost 4 bases and J 7 bases, leaving 9 bases between the germline ends. CDR1 SGDLS and CDR2 YYNGEE come from the germline V gene. The CDR3 sequence is 13 residues long. Specimen: peripheral blood. This clonotype originated in a human donor with active COVID-19. The donor label of this sample is uncertain. V gene TRBV9 combines with J gene TRBJ1-6; tentatively, D is TRBD1 (5 bases). CDR3 DNA sequence: TGTGCCAGCAGCCTGACAGTAAATTCACCCCTCCACTTT. It is translated as CASSLTVNSPLHF.